The clone carrying this TCR beta chain appeared a few times. Specified treatment: oral pan-JAK inhibitor, 5-10 mg twice daily. The study team obtained lesional scalp punch biopsies and peripheral blood from alopecia areata patients. The data derive from a study of CD8+ T cells in alopecia areata. The overall study: Those patients who were treated received oral tofacitinib, which was given at 5 to 10 mg twice daily for moderate-to-severe alopecia areata. A 6-month period off drug followed tofacitinib, which lasted 6 to 18 months.

cDNA prepared by RNA extraction and subsequent reverse transcription served as the template for sequencing. Profiling relied on immunoSEQ multiplex PCR, and the TCRdb table lists in-frame clones only, not all of them. The sample yields 250,000 to 350,000 clones, about 62% seen once. In germline, CDR1 is ENHRY, CDR2 SYGVKD. V was cut by 6 bases and J by 5 bases, with 10 bases left in between. CDR3 length: 12 amino acids. The clonotype was recovered from a human donor with alopecia areata. The sample consisted of CD4+ T cells sorted from blood, taken at week 52, from a patient treated with tofacitinib. The chain links TRBV10-3 to TRBJ1-2; D perhaps matches TRBD1 (6 bases). The DNA for the CDR3 is TGTGCCATCAGACAGGGTTCTTATGGCTACACCTTC. Its protein is CAIRQGSYGYTF.